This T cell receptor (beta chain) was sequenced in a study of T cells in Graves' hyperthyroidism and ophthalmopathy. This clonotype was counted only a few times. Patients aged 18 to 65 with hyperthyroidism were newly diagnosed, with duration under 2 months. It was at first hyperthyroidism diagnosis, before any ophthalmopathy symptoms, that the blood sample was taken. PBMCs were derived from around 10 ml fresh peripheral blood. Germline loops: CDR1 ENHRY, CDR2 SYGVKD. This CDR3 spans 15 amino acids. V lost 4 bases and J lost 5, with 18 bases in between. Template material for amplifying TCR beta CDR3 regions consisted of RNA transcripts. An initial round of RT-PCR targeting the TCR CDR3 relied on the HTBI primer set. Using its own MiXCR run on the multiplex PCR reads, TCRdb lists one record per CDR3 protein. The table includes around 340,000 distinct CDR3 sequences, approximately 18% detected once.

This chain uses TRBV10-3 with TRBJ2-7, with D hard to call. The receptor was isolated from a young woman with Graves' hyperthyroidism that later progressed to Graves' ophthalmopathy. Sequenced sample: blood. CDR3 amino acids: CAISGKATIRDEQYF. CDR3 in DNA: TGTGCCATCAGTGGCAAGGCCACCATACGGGACGAGCAGTACTTC.